One sample yielded the 14 T cell receptor beta chains listed below, sequenced in a study of metastatic and nonmetastatic thyroid tumors. TCRdb re-clonotyped the PCR reads through MiXCR. The data show about 19,000 clones, 16% seen once. Thyroid surgery was preceded by no treatment in any patient. Sequencing was carried out using blood. The receptor source for this set is a male donor with papillary thyroid cancer or a benign thyroid nodule (not recorded which). Some clones in this sample may be carry-over from other donors' samples.

This clone was picked up many times. V gene TRBV12-3 or TRBV12-4 combines with J gene TRBJ2-3; possible D gene TRBD1, 5 bases. V lost 5 bases to trimming and J lost 5 bases, with 14 bases between them. The CDR3 length is 14 residues. The CDR3: CASSPVFRGDTQYF. The DNA for the CDR3 is TGTGCCAGCAGTCCCGTGTTTAGGGGAGATACGCAGTATTTT.

This clone is medium-sized by share. The chain carries TRBV6-1 and TRBJ2-3; D unclear. The CDR3 is made up of 16 amino acids. The germline gives CDR1 MNHNS, CDR2 SASEGT. Trimming removed 2 bases at V and 0 bases at J, with 12 bases between. Here the CDR3 reads CASSEILERSTDTQYF. CDR3 DNA sequence: TGTGCCAGCAGTGAAATTCTAGAGAGGAGCACAGATACGCAGTATTTT.

This clone came up a few times. This chain connects TRBV19 to TRBJ2-3, with D unclear. Trimming took 6 bases from V and 4 from J, leaving 17 bases between them. There are 15 residues in the CDR3. Germline CDR1 reads LNHDA; CDR2 reads SQIVND (reference sequence). The CDR3 sequence is CASRRGRWMADTQYF. The DNA for the CDR3 is TGTGCCAGTAGACGCGGACGGTGGATGGCAGATACGCAGTATTTT.

As to this clone: A read error is likely, as this CDR3 ends without the conserved phenylalanine or tryptophan. This chain links TRBV29-1 with TRBJ2-7; unclear D gene. Trimming took 4 bases from V and 7 from J, leaving 11 bases between them. CDR1 is SQVTM and CDR2 is ANQGSEA in the germline V gene. The CDR3 is made up of 11 amino acids. CDR3 DNA sequence: TGCAGCGTTGTATGGGCGTTGGAGCAGTACCTC. Protein sequence: CSVVWALEQYL.

The chain carries TRBV4-1 and TRBJ1-2; unclear D gene. This CDR3 contains 14 residues. CDR1 and CDR2 (germline): MGHRA, YSYEKL. V lost 0 bases and J 3 bases, leaving 8 bases between the germline ends. CDR3 residues: CASSQDASYYGYTF. The CDR3 nucleotides are TGCGCCAGCAGCCAAGACGCCAGCTACTATGGCTACACCTTC.

A word on this clone: The identical CDR3 is also encoded by other nucleotide sequences in the sample. The chain employs TRBV27 and TRBJ2-1, with 11 bases aligning to TRBD2. The CDR3 sequence is 15 residues long. Per germline, CDR1 MNHEY and CDR2 SMNVEV (reference sequence). The J segment lost 4 bases and the V segment lost 6 bases, leaving 5 bases of the junction unmatched. The CDR3 DNA sequence: TGTGCCAGCAGGATAGGGACTAGCGGTTACAATGAGCAGTTCTTC. Amino acids: CASRIGTSGYNEQFF.

This chain joins TRBV11-1 and TRBJ2-1, with D perhaps TRBD1 (5 bases). V was clipped by 3 bases and J by 9 bases, with 18 bases between them. The germline CDR1 and CDR2 sequences are SGHAT and FQDESV (reference sequence). The CDR3 sequence is 15 residues long. The CDR3 reads CASSLSIGSRGEQFF. CDR3 nucleotides: TGTGCCAGCAGCTTGTCAATCGGGTCTAGGGGTGAGCAGTTCTTC.

This clone has a count of ten or more. The V gene is TRBV29-1, the J gene TRBJ2-7, with D tentatively TRBD2 (5 bases). The germline CDR1 and CDR2 sequences are SQVTM and ANQGSEA. V shed 4 bases and J shed 0 bases, with 13 bases lying between them. This CDR3 is 14 amino acids long. The CDR3 DNA reads as TGCAGCGTTGCGGGCGAAGGGAGCTCCTACGAGCAGTACTTC. It codes for CSVAGEGSSYEQYF.

This clone was seen a handful of times. The chain links TRBV6-5 to TRBJ2-2; 8 bases are a match to TRBD2. V shed 4 bases and J 3 bases; nucleotides not matched to a gene: 7. Germline lookup yields CDR1 MNHEY and CDR2 SVGAGI. CDR3 size: 16 residues. CDR3 amino acids: CASSSAGVRDTGELFF. In DNA, the CDR3 is TGTGCCAGCAGTTCAGCGGGAGTCCGGGACACCGGGGAGCTGTTTTTT.

This clone was recorded at least ten times. The chain employs TRBV5-4 and TRBJ1-6; TRBD1 matches 8 bases. V shed 4 bases and J 8 bases; nucleotides not matched to a gene: 5. The CDR3 spans 14 residues. Germline CDR1 SGHNT, CDR2 YYREEE (reference sequence). The CDR3 coding sequence is TGTGCCAGCAGCGTAGGACAGGGAGATTCACCCCTCCACTTT. Its protein product is CASSVGQGDSPLHF.

This clone was observed many times. The chain recombines TRBV11-3 with TRBJ2-6, with D possibly TRBD1 on 5 matching bases. V was clipped by 2 bases and J by 1 base, with 12 bases between them. In germline, CDR1 is SGHNT, CDR2 YENEEA. This CDR3 contains 17 residues. The CDR3 DNA reads as TGTGCCAGCAGCTTAAGGGCAGGGCGGTCTGGGGCCAACGTCCTGACTTTC. Its translation: CASSLRAGRSGANVLTF.

This clone was found many times. This rearrangement joins TRBV7-8 to TRBJ1-5; no clear D. Trimming cost V 0 bases and J 0 bases, with 12 bases left between them. This CDR3 spans 17 amino acids. The germline V gene encodes CDR1 SGHVS and CDR2 FQNEAQ. CDR3 bases: TGTGCCAGCAGCTTAGCGTTGTGGCGGACTAGCAATCAGCCCCAGCATTTT. It yields the protein CASSLALWRTSNQPQHF.

This clone was seen at least ten times. This chain connects TRBV6-2 or TRBV6-3 to TRBJ2-5; D ambiguous. V was trimmed by 0 bases and J by 3 bases, leaving 26 bases between them. The germline V gene encodes CDR1 MNHEY and CDR2 SVGEGT. The CDR3 covers 20 residues. CDR3 nucleotides: TGTGCCAGCAGTTACTCGATGAGTCAGTATCGGCAGTCACTCGAAGAGACCCAGTACTTC. Residues: CASSYSMSQYRQSLEETQYF.

This clone was seen at least ten times. The V call is TRBV27, the J call TRBJ2-3; no clear D. CDR1 MNHEY and CDR2 SMNVEV come from the germline V gene (reference sequence). The CDR3 runs to 15 residues. V was trimmed by 5 bases and J by 0 bases, leaving 12 bases between them. The CDR3 protein is CASSPTYTSTDTQYF. The CDR3 DNA reads TGTGCCAGCAGTCCGACTTACACTAGCACAGATACGCAGTATTTT.